This TCR beta chain derives from a study of blood T cells in healthy people across ages. Across the study: In model experiments, template switching was able to capture about one barcoded beta molecule for every two T cells that were present. Study findings and constraints: Diversity estimated from one million T cells was considered an underestimate. Versus aged donors, long-lived donors had higher diversity and more naive CD4+ cells.

Trimming pared 1 base from V and 2 bases from J, leaving 26 bases between. The CDR3 is 19 amino acids. Germline V gene data show CDR1 as DFQATT and CDR2 as SNEGSKA (reference sequence). In the case of this clonotype: As yet, its antigen is unknown.

For the second PCR, which ran for roughly 7 to 11 cycles, a sample-barcoded 5' primer and a J-beta primer mix were used. TCRdb itself ran the 5' RACE reads through MiXCR, one entry per CDR3 protein. The repertoire holds some 1,500,000 distinct CDR3 sequences, with roughly two fifths as singletons. The J gene is TRBJ1-2, the V gene TRBV20-1; no firm D call. This TCR came from a woman between 18 and 29 years old in good health. Sequencing used blood. This chain's CDR3 is CSARGQTVGRASVNYGYTF. The CDR3 bases are TGCAGTGCTAGAGGCCAAACAGTGGGGAGGGCCTCGGTCAACTATGGCTACACCTTC.